This T cell receptor beta chain is drawn from a study of breast tumors, draining lymph nodes, adjacent tissues. The study's findings and limits: Tumor TCR diversity was below lymph nodes but above nontumor tissue. Data only fit, rather than demonstrated, lymph node origin of most tumor T cells. The data were judged consistent with most tumor T cells coming from lymph node and expanding in tumor.

This clonotype came up many times. Its specificity is not known. Breast cancer patients provided tissue from their axillary draining lymph nodes. MiXCR was run by TCRdb on the multiplex PCR reads, yielding one entry per CDR3 protein. The repertoire consists of about 120,000 distinct CDR3 sequences, with nearly 20% occurring once and the leading ten covering over 3%. From germline, CDR1 is GTSNPN and CDR2 SVGIG (reference sequence). The CDR3 extends over 13 amino acids. The germline V and J ends were trimmed by 4 bases and 1 base, with 8 bases remaining between them. The sequencing sample was made of axillary lymph node tissue. The TCR originated in a female donor with breast cancer. Some clones in this sample may be carry-over from other donors' samples. The V and J genes are TRBV30 and TRBJ1-5; D possibly corresponds to TRBD1 (5 bases). CDR3 coding DNA: TGTGCCTGGACCCGGGACAGCAATCAGCCCCAGCATTTT. Translation: CAWTRDSNQPQHF.